These 10 T cell receptor beta chains share one sample of origin, sequenced in a study of T cell changes during pregnancy in multiple sclerosis (dated by TCRdb to between 2018 and 2021). The library was built by means of the immunoSEQ multiplex PCR assay. The immuneACCESS repertoire file appears here via TCRdb, limited to in-frame rearrangements. These files lack a portion of the clones; in checked studies, under half of the deficit traces to unresolved V genes, and the cause of the others is not known. Counted in this sample were about 34,000 clones; approximately 90% of them appeared once. The ten largest clones represent 3% to 4% of the sample. The sequences come from CD8+ T cells from peripheral blood mononuclear cells, collected in the third trimester of pregnancy. All receptors derive from a female donor with multiple sclerosis, enrolled in a pregnancy study.

The chain is built from TRBV29-1 and TRBJ2-5, with TRBD2 matching 11 bases. V lost 4 bases and J lost 3; bases outside the gene matches: 1. Per germline, CDR1 SQVTM and CDR2 ANQGSEA. This CDR3 contains 13 residues. DNA of the CDR3: TGCAGCGTTGCGGGACTAGCGGAAGAGACCCAGTACTTC. This encodes CSVAGLAEETQYF.

The V gene is TRBV2, the J gene TRBJ2-7; 11 bases map to TRBD1. The ends lost 8 bases at V and 5 bases at J; junction bases unmatched: 5. The CDR3 length is 13 residues. CDR1 and CDR2 from the germline V gene are SNHLY and FYNNEI. The CDR3 loop reads CASRDRGSNEQYF. CDR3 in DNA: TGTGCCAGCCGGGACAGGGGGTCCAACGAGCAGTACTTC.

The gene calls are TRBV4-3 and TRBJ2-3; D is unclear. The CDR3 is 13 amino acids. V lost 2 bases, J lost 4 bases, and 7 bases lay in between. CDR1 and CDR2 (germline): LGHNA, YSLEER. For the CDR3, the DNA is TGCGCCAGCAGCCAACCGGGTGCAGATACGCAGTATTTT. Translated, it gives CASSQPGADTQYF.

The chain couples TRBV5-1 to TRBJ2-7, with 8 nucleotides matching TRBD1. V lost 0 bases and J lost 3; bases outside the gene matches: 5. This CDR3 comprises 15 residues. Germline CDR1 SGHRS, CDR2 YFSETQ. The CDR3 protein is CASSLARDRNYEQYF. The CDR3 DNA reads TGCGCCAGCAGCTTGGCCCGGGACAGGAACTACGAGCAGTACTTC.

The chain couples TRBV7-9 to TRBJ1-1; a possible D gene is TRBD1 (5 bases). The CDR3 contains 15 residues. Germline CDR1 reads SEHNR; CDR2 reads FQNEAQ (reference sequence). V was pared by 3 bases and J by 1 base, with 12 bases between. CDR3 DNA: TGTGCCAGCAGCTTGGAGACAGCTCCGAACACTGAAGCTTTCTTT. As protein: CASSLETAPNTEAFF.

The gene calls are TRBV30 and TRBJ2-7; TRBD1 aligns across 10 bases. This CDR3 comprises 17 residues. Trimming cost V 0 bases and J 2 bases; bases outside gene matches: 10. Germline V gene lookup returns CDR1 GTSNPN and CDR2 SVGIG (reference sequence). CDR3 region: CAWSVGQDRGAPYEQYF. For the CDR3, the DNA is TGTGCCTGGAGTGTAGGGCAGGACAGGGGGGCCCCCTACGAGCAGTACTTC.

V gene TRBV13 combines with J gene TRBJ1-2; D remains unclear. V lost 0 bases and J lost 6, with 8 bases in between. This CDR3 spans 13 amino acids. Germline V gives CDR1 PRHDT, CDR2 FYEKMQ (reference sequence). The DNA of the CDR3 is TGTGCCAGCAGCTTAGGCAAGCGGGATGGCTACACCTTC. Protein sequence: CASSLGKRDGYTF.

The DNA for the CDR3 is TGTGCCAGCAGCTTGGCGGCGGAGTTTGCTGGAAACACCATATATTTT. This codes for CASSLAAEFAGNTIYF. This chain connects TRBV5-4 to TRBJ1-3; D gene ambiguous. Germline CDR1 SGHNT, CDR2 YYREEE (reference sequence). The V end lost 0 bases, the J end lost 2 bases, and 12 bases lay between the germline ends. CDR3 length equals 16 residues.

This clone was seen once. V and J are TRBV6-6 and TRBJ1-6, with TRBD1 as a possible D gene (6 bases). V was clipped by 4 bases and J by 5 bases, with 9 bases between them. CDR3 length: 14 amino acids. Germline loops: CDR1 MNHNY, CDR2 SVGAGI (reference sequence). In nucleotides, the CDR3 is TGTGCCAGCAGTTCGACAGGCCATAATTCACCCCTCCACTTT. Its translation: CASSSTGHNSPLHF.

The genes are TRBV7-9 and TRBJ2-7, with 8 bases that match TRBD1. The junction had 19 bases not matched to a gene; V was cut back by 5 bases and J by 1 base. This CDR3 spans 19 amino acids. Germline lookup yields CDR1 SEHNR and CDR2 FQNEAQ (reference sequence). CDR3 residues: CASSNRQGSGEVDSYEQYF. CDR3 nucleotide sequence: TGTGCCAGCAGCAATCGACAGGGGTCAGGTGAGGTGGATTCCTACGAGCAGTACTTC. Full variable domain (missing parts from reference TRBV7-9 and TRBJ2-7): DTGVSQNPRHKITKRGQNVTFRCDPISEHNRLYWYRQTLGQGPEFLTYFQNEAQLEKSRLLSDRFSAERPKGSFSTLEIQRTEQGDSAMYLCASSNRQGSGEVDSYEQYFGPGTRLTVT.